The clone carrying this TCR beta chain was recorded at least ten times. Germline V gene sequence: CDR1 MNHEY, CDR2 SMNVEV (reference sequence). V shed 1 base, J shed 4 bases, and the junction held 0 bases outside the gene matches. This CDR3 contains 14 residues. There were TCR beta CDR3 regions amplified from RNA transcripts. HTBI primers drove first-round RT-PCR of the TCR CDR3. TCRdb reanalysed the multiplex PCR reads using MiXCR and keeps one entry per CDR3 protein. The data show about 350,000 distinct CDR3 sequences, roughly 14% seen once. The sample comes from a study of T cells in Graves' hyperthyroidism and ophthalmopathy. The overall study: Prior to any treatment, at the point of initial diagnosis, peripheral blood was collected.

Graves' hyperthyroidism was deemed stable absent ophthalmopathy progression within 18 months. PBMCs came from roughly 10 ml fresh peripheral blood. The TCR sequence derives from a woman younger than 45 with Graves' hyperthyroidism. Sequencing input: blood. J is TRBJ1-5 and V is TRBV27; 8 nucleotides line up with TRBD1. CDR3 nucleotide sequence: TGTGCCAGCAGTTTATGGACAGGGAATCAGCCCCAGCATTTT. Encoded protein: CASSLWTGNQPQHF.